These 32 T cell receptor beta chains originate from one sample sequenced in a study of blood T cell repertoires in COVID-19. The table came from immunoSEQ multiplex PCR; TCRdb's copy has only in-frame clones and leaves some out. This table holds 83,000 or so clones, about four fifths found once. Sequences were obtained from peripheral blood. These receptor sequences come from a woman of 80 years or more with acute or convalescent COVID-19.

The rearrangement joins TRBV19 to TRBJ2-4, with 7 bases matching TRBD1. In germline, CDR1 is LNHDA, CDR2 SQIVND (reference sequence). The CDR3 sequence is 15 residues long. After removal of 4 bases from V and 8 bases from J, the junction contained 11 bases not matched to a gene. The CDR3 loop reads CASSRRQGVQHIQYF. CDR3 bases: TGTGCCAGTAGTAGACGTCAGGGGGTGCAGCACATTCAGTACTTC.

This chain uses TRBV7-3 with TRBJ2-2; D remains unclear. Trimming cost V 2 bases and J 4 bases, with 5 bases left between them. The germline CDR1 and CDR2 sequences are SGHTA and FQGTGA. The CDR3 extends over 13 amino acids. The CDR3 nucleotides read TGTGCCAGCAGCTTATCTGTCACCGGGGAGCTGTTTTTT. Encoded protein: CASSLSVTGELFF.

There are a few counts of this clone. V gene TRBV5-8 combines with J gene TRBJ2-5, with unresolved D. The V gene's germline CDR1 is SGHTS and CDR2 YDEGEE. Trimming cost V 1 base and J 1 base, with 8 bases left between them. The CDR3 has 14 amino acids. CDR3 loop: CASSLLAAQETQYF. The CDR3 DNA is TGTGCCAGCAGCTTGCTGGCCGCCCAAGAGACCCAGTACTTC. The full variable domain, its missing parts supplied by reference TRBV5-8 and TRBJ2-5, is EAGVTQSPTHLIKTRGQQATLRCSPISGHTSVYWYQQALGLGLQFLLWYDEGEERNRGNFPPRFSGRQFPNYSSELNVNALELEDSALYLCASSLLAAQETQYFGPGTRLLVL.

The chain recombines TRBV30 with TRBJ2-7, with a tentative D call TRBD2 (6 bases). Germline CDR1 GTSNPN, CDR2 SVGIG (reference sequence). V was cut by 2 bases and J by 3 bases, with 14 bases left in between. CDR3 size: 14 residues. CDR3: CAWSRRDWGYEQYF. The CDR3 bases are TGTGCCTGGAGTAGAAGGGACTGGGGCTACGAGCAGTACTTC.

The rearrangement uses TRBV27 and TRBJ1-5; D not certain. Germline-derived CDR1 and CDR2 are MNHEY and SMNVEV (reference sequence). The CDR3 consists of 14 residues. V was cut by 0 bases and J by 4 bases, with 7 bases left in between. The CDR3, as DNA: TGTGCCAGCAGTTTATCACTTTGGAATCAGCCCCAGCATTTT. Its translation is CASSLSLWNQPQHF.

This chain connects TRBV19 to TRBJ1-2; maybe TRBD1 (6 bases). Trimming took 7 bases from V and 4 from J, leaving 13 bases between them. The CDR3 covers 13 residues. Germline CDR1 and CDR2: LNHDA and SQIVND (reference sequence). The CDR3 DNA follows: TGTGCCAGTACGCAACAGGGAAGCTATGGCTACACCTTC. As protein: CASTQQGSYGYTF.

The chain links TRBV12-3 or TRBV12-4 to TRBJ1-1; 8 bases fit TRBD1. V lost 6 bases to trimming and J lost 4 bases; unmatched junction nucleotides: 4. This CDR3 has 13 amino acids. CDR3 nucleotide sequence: TGTGCCAGCAGCCGAGACAGGGGCACTGAAGCTTTCTTT. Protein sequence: CASSRDRGTEAFF.

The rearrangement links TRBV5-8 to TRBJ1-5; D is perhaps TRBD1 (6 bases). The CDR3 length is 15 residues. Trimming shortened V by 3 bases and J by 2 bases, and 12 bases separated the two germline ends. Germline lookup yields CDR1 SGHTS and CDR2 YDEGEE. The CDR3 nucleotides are TGTGCCAGCAGCTCCGGGACAATGGGCAATCAGCCCCAGCATTTT. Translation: CASSSGTMGNQPQHF.

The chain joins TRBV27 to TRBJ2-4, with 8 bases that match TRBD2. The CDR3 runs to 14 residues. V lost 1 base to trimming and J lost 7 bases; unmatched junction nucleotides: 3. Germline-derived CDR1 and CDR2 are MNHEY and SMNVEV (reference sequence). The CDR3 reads CASSLFSSGNIQYF. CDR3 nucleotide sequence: TGTGCCAGCAGTTTATTTTCTAGCGGGAACATTCAGTACTTC.

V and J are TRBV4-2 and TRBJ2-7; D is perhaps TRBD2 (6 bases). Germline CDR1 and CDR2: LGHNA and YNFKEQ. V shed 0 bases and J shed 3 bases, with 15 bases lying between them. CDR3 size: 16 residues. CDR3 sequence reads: CASSQDGGTQYYEQYF. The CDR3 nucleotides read TGTGCCAGCAGCCAAGATGGGGGGACTCAGTACTACGAGCAGTACTTC.

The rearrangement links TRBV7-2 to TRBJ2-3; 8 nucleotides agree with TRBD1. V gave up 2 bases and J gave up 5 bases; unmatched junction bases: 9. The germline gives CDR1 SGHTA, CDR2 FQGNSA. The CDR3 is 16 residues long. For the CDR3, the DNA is TGTGCCAGCAGCTTAAACCCTTCCGGACAGGGAGATACGCAGTATTTT. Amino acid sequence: CASSLNPSGQGDTQYF. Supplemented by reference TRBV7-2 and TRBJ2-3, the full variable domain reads GAGVSQSPSNKVTEKGKDVELRCDPISGHTALYWYRQSLGQGLEFLIYFQGNSAPDKSGLPSDRFSAERTGGSVSTLTIQRTQQEDSAVYLCASSLNPSGQGDTQYFGPGTRLTVL.

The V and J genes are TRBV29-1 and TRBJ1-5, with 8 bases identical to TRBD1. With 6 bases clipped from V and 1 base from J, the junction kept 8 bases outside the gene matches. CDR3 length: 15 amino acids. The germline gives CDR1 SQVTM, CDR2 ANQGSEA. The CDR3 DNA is TGCAGCGTAGCCGCTGGACAGGGCAGCAATCAGCCCCAGCATTTT. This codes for CSVAAGQGSNQPQHF.

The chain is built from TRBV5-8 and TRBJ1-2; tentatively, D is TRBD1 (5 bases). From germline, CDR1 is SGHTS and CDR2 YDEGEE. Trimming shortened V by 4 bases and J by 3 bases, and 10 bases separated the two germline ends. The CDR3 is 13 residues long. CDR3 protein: CASSPDRHYGYTF. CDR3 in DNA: TGTGCCAGCAGCCCTGACAGACACTATGGCTACACCTTC. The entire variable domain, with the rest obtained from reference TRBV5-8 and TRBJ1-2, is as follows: EAGVTQSPTHLIKTRGQQATLRCSPISGHTSVYWYQQALGLGLQFLLWYDEGEERNRGNFPPRFSGRQFPNYSSELNVNALELEDSALYLCASSPDRHYGYTFGSGTRLTVV.

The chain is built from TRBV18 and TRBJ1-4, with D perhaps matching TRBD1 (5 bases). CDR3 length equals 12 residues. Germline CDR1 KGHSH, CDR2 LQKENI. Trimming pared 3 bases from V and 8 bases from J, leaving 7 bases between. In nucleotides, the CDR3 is TGTGCCAGCTCACCGCAGGGCGAAAAACTGTTTTTT. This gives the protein CASSPQGEKLFF.

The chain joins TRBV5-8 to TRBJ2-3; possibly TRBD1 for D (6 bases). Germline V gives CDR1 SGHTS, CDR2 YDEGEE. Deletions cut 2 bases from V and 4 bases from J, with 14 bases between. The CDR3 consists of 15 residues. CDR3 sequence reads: CASSFRGRGADTQYF. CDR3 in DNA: TGTGCCAGCAGCTTTAGGGGGAGAGGAGCAGATACGCAGTATTTT.

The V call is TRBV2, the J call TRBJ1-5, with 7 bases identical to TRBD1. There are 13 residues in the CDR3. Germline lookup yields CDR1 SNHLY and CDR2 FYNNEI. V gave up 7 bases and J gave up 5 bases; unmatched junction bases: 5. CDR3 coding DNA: TGTGCCAGCACCCCAGGGGGTTATCAGCCCCAGCATTTT. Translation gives CASTPGGYQPQHF. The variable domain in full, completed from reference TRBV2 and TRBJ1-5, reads EPEVTQTPSHQVTQMGQEVILRCVPISNHLYFYWYRQILGQKVEFLVSFYNNEISEKSEIFDDQFSVERPDGSNFTLKIRSTKLEDSAMYFCASTPGGYQPQHFGDGTRLSIL.

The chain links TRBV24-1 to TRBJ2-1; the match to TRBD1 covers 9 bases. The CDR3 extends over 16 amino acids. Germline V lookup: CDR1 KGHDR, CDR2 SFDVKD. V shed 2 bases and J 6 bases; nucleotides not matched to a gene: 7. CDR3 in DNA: TGTGCCACCAGTGATTGGGTGGGACAGGGTTTCAATGAGCAGTTCTTC. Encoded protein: CATSDWVGQGFNEQFF.

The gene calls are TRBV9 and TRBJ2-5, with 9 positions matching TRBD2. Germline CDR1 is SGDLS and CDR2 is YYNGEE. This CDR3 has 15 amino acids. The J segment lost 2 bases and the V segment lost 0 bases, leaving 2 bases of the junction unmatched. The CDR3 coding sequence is TGTGCCAGCAGCGTAGGACTAGCGGTACAAGAGACCCAGTACTTC. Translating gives CASSVGLAVQETQYF.

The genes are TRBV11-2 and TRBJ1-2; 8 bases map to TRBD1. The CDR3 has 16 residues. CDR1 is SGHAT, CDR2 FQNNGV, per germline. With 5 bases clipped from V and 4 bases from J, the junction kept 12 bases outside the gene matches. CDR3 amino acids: CASSLSTGAVGYGYTF. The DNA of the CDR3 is TGTGCCAGCAGCCTGTCGACAGGGGCGGTAGGCTATGGCTACACCTTC.

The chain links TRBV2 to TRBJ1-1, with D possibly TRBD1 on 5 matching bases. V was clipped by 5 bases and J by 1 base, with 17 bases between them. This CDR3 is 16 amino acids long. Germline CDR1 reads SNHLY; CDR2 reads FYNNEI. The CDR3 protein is CASSTPTGTPNTEAFF. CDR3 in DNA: TGTGCCAGCAGTACCCCGACCGGGACTCCGAACACTGAAGCTTTCTTT.

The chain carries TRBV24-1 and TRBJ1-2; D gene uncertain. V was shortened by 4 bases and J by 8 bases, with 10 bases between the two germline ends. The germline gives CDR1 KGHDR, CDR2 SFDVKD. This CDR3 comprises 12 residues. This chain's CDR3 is CATSDPTDGYTF. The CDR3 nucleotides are TGTGCCACCAGTGACCCCACAGACGGCTACACCTTC.

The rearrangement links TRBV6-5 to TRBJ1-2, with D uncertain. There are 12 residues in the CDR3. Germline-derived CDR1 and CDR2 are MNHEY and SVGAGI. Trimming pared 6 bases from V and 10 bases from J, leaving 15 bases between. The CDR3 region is CASSRAGIDYTF. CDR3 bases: TGTGCCAGCAGCCGGGCCGGGATCGACTACACCTTC.

This CDR3 reads CASSEGPGQGADYGYTF. In DNA, the CDR3 is TGTGCCAGCAGTGAAGGCCCTGGACAGGGGGCTGACTATGGCTACACCTTC. The V gene is TRBV6-1, the J gene TRBJ1-2, with 11 bases matching TRBD1. The CDR3 is 17 residues long. The junction had 7 bases not matched to a gene; V was cut back by 1 base and J by 3 bases. The germline V gene has CDR1 MNHNS and CDR2 SASEGT.

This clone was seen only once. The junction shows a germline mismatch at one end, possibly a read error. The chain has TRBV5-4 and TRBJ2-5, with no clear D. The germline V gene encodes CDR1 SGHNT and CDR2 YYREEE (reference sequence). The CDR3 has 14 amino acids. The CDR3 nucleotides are TGTGCCAGCACCTTGGACGGTTACCAAGAGACCCAGTACTTC. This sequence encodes CASTLDGYQETQYF.

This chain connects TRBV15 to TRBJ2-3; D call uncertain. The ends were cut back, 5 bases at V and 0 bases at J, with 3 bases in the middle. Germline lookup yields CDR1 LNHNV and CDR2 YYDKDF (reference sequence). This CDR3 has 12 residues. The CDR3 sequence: CATSPSTDTQYF. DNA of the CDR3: TGTGCCACCAGCCCTAGCACAGATACGCAGTATTTT.

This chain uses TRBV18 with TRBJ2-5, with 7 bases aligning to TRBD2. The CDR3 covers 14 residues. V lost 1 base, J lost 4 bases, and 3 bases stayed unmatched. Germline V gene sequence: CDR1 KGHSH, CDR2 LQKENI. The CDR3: CASSPREGSETQYF. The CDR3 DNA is TGTGCCAGCTCACCACGGGAGGGCTCAGAGACCCAGTACTTC. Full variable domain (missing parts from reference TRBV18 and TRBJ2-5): NAGVMQNPRHLVRRRGQEARLRCSPMKGHSHVYWYRQLPEEGLKFMVYLQKENIIDESGMPKERFSAEFPKEGPSILRIQQVVRGDSAAYFCASSPREGSETQYFGPGTRLLVL.

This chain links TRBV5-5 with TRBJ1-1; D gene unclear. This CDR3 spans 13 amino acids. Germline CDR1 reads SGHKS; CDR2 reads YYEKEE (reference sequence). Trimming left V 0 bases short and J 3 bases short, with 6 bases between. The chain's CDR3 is CASSLGPYTEAFF. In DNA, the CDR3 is TGTGCCAGCAGCTTGGGGCCGTACACTGAAGCTTTCTTT.

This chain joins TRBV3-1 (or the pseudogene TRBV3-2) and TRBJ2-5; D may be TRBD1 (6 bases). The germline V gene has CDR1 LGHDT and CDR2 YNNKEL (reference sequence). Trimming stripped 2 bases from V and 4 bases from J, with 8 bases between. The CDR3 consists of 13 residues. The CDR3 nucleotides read TGTGCCAGCAGCCAACAGGGGAGAGAGACCCAGTACTTC. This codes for CASSQQGRETQYF.

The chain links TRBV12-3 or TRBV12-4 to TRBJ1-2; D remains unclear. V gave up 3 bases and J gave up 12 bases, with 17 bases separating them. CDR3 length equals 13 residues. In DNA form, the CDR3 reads TGTGCCAGCAGTTTGACGGGATACCCAATTCACACCTTC. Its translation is CASSLTGYPIHTF.

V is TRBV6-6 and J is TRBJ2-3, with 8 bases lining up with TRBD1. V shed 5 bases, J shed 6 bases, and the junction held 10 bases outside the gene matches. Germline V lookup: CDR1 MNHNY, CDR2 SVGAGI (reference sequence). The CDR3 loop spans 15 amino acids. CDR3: CASSQTYRGEDTQYF. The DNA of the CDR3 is TGTGCCAGCAGTCAAACTTACAGGGGGGAGGATACGCAGTATTTT.

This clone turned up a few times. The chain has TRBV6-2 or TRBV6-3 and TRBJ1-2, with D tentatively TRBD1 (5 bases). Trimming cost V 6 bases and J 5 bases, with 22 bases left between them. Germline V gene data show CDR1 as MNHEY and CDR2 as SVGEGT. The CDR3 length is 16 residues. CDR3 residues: CASSNTNDGQYYGYTF. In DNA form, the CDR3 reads TGTGCCAGCAGCAATACAAATGACGGACAATATTATGGCTACACCTTC.

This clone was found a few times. CDR3 nucleotides: TGTGCCAGCAGCTTAGCTTGGACTAGCGGGGCCCTCTACGAGCAGTACTTC. Protein product: CASSLAWTSGALYEQYF. The genes are TRBV7-8 and TRBJ2-7; 12 bases are a match to TRBD2. The length of the CDR3 is 17 residues. Trimming took 0 bases from V and 3 from J; bases not matched to a gene: 6. Germline-derived CDR1 and CDR2 are SGHVS and FQNEAQ.